This is a list of T cell receptor beta chains from one sample in a study of blood T cell repertoires in COVID-19. Some clones are missing from TCRdb's copy, which holds only in-frame ones; the method was immunoSEQ multiplex PCR. This sample has approximately 150,000 clones, with roughly three quarters found just once. The sample taken for sequencing was peripheral blood. The receptor set was obtained from a woman in her sixties with acute or convalescent COVID-19. CDR3s include the opening cysteine and the closing phenylalanine or tryptophan. D genes are given only for firm matches. The size of a clone is reported for some rows only, either as once, few or many, or as a class for expanded clones.

D gene,J gene,V gene,clone size,CDR3 DNA,CDR3 protein
.,TRBJ2-7,TRBV7-6,many,TGTGCCAGCAGCTTAAACCGGGAGTATTTCGAGCAGTACTTC,CASSLNREYFEQYF
TRBD2,TRBJ2-7,TRBV29-1,.,TGCAGCGTGGGGGGGAGGCTAGCGGGAGAGGGCGAGCAGTACTTC,CSVGGRLAGEGEQYF
.,TRBJ1-2,TRBV4-1,.,TGCGCCAGCAGCCAACTCACTCCGTTCGCGGGCTACACCTTC,CASSQLTPFAGYTF
.,TRBJ2-7,TRBV11-3,.,TGTGCCAGCAGCTTAGAGAGTTCCTACGAGCAGTACTTC,CASSLESSYEQYF
.,TRBJ1-4,TRBV7-8,.,TGTGCCAGCAGCATAGCCGTCAGGCGTGAAAAACTGTTTTTT,CASSIAVRREKLFF
.,TRBJ1-2,TRBV5-6,.,TGTGCCAGCAGACAGCTTACCACCCTTAACTATGGCTACACCTTC,CASRQLTTLNYGYTF
TRBD1,TRBJ1-2,TRBV29-1,.,TGCAGCGTTGAGGGGGGACAGGGACAAGGACGTGGCTACACCTTC,CSVEGGQGQGRGYTF
.,TRBJ1-3,TRBV30,.,TGTGCCCGATCAGAGGATGACTCTGGAAACACCATATATTTT,CARSEDDSGNTIYF
.,TRBJ1-1,TRBV27,.,TGTGCCAGCATCTACGCGGCAGGGGCCTCGAACACTGAAGCTTTCTTT,CASIYAAGASNTEAFF
.,TRBJ2-5,TRBV5-1,.,TGCGCCAGCAGCTTGCCGGGGACCCAGTACTTC,CASSLPGTQYF
TRBD2,TRBJ2-1,TRBV5-1,few,TGCGCCAGCAGCGGAGCGGGAGGGCCCCACAATGAGCAGTTCTTC,CASSGAGGPHNEQFF
TRBD1,TRBJ2-1,TRBV27,.,TGTGCCAGCAGCCCCCGGGGCACCCGGACAGGTCTTTACAATGAGCAGTTCTTC,CASSPRGTRTGLYNEQFF
.,TRBJ2-1,TRBV4-2,.,TGTGCCAGCAGCCTCAACAAAGAGGGCCCGATTTACAATGAGCAGTTCTTC,CASSLNKEGPIYNEQFF
.,TRBJ2-7,TRBV6-5,.,TGTGCCAGCAGTTACTCAGCGACCGCGCATCTCTACGAGCAGTACTTC,CASSYSATAHLYEQYF
.,TRBJ1-2,TRBV7-6,few,TGTGCCAGCAGCTGGACAGAAGAATTGACCTTC,CASSWTEELTF
.,TRBJ2-7,TRBV18,.,TGTGCCAGCTCACCGGGACTGGAACGGGAGCAGTACTTC,CASSPGLEREQYF
.,TRBJ1-2,TRBV6-1,.,TGTGCCAGCAGTGAAGTGGTTAGTCAGCGGACGCCCTTC,CASSEVVSQRTPF
TRBD1,TRBJ2-7,TRBV7-9,.,TGTGCCAGCAGCTCACAGGGGGAGTCCTACGAGCAGTACTTC,CASSSQGESYEQYF
.,TRBJ2-7,TRBV5-1,.,TGCGCCAGCAGCCGGACACCTCCTGGGACTCTTAACTCCTACGAGCAGTACTTC,CASSRTPPGTLNSYEQYF
.,TRBJ2-6,TRBV28,once,TGTGCCAGCAGTTTTGGAGGGGCTGGGGCCAACGTCCTGACTTTC,CASSFGGAGANVLTF
TRBD1,TRBJ1-5,TRBV7-6,.,TGTGCCAGCAGCCCCCGGGACAGGGATCAGCCCCAGCATTTT,CASSPRDRDQPQHF
.,TRBJ1-3,TRBV28,.,TGTGCCAGCAGTTCAGGACTGGTCTCTGGAAACACCATATATTTT,CASSSGLVSGNTIYF
.,TRBJ2-7,TRBV14,.,TGTGCCAGCAGCCGAGGAGGAGGGTTGTTCAACGAGCAGTACTTC,CASSRGGGLFNEQYF
TRBD2,TRBJ2-1,TRBV30,.,TGTGCCTGGAGTGCGGGACTACCAAGCCGCAATGAGCAGTTCTTC,CAWSAGLPSRNEQFF
.,TRBJ1-1,TRBV30,few,TGTGCCTGGAGTTTCAGGGTGAACACTGAAGCTTTCTTT,CAWSFRVNTEAFF
TRBD1,TRBJ2-7,TRBV6-1,.,TGTGCCAGCAGTGAAAAACCCCCGGGACAGGTCGCGCGCTGGGACGAGCAGTACTTC,CASSEKPPGQVARWDEQYF
TRBD2,TRBJ2-3,TRBV10-3,.,TGTGCCATCAGCGCGGCGGGAGGGCCGACGGGGGATACGCAGTATTTT,CAISAAGGPTGDTQYF
TRBD1,TRBJ2-7,TRBV28,.,TGTGCCAGCAGTCCCGGACAGGCGACCCCCTCCTACGAGCAGTACTTC,CASSPGQATPSYEQYF
TRBD2,TRBJ2-3,TRBV7-8,.,TGTGCCAGCAGCTTAAGCGGGATTGGAGATACGCAGTATTTT,CASSLSGIGDTQYF
TRBD2,TRBJ2-2,TRBV14,.,TGTGCCAGCAGCCAAGATTTACGGACTAGCGGATTTCACGGGGAGCTGTTTTTT,CASSQDLRTSGFHGELFF
TRBD2,TRBJ2-5,TRBV5-5,.,TGTGCCAGCAGCTCTTTGGCTAGCGGGTACCAAGAGACCCAGTACTTC,CASSSLASGYQETQYF
.,TRBJ2-5,TRBV21-1,.,TGTGCCAGGAGAGACCGGGACAGGGAGACCCAGTACTTC,CARRDRDRETQYF
.,TRBJ1-4,TRBV5-4,.,TGTGCCAGCAGCTTGGAGGGGGTTACGAATGAAAAACTGTTTTTT,CASSLEGVTNEKLFF
.,TRBJ2-3,TRBV30,.,TGTGCCTGTACCGGGACAAACACAGATACGCAGTATTTT,CACTGTNTDTQYF
.,TRBJ2-1,TRBV5-1,.,TGCGCCAGTACTCAGGGTTTCCACAATGAGCAGTTCTTC,CASTQGFHNEQFF
.,TRBJ2-5,TRBV2,.,TGTGCCAGCAGTGACAGGAAAGAGACCCAGTACTTC,CASSDRKETQYF
.,TRBJ1-6,TRBV14,.,TGTGCCAGCGCCAGGGCCGAGAGCTCCTATAATTCACCCCTCCACTTT,CASARAESSYNSPLHF
TRBD1,TRBJ2-5,TRBV7-2,.,TGTGCCAGCAGCTTAGCCCGGACAGGGTGGAGGCAAGAGACCCAGTACTTC,CASSLARTGWRQETQYF
.,TRBJ1-5,TRBV28,.,TGTGCCAGCAGTTTAAGGACAATCAGGGATAGCAATCAGCCCCAGCATTTT,CASSLRTIRDSNQPQHF
TRBD1,TRBJ2-6,TRBV18,once,TGTGCCAGCTCATCCGATAGGGACAGTTACTCTGGGGCCAACGTCCTGACTTTC,CASSSDRDSYSGANVLTF
TRBD1,TRBJ2-5,TRBV5-6,.,TGTGCCAGCAGCTTGGTCGGACAGGGGGCACAGACCCAGTACTTC,CASSLVGQGAQTQYF
TRBD2,TRBJ2-2,TRBV6-1,.,TGTGCCAGCAGTGAGCGACTAGCCAGCGGGGAGCTGTTTTTT,CASSERLASGELFF
.,TRBJ2-3,TRBV6-5,.,TGTGCCAGCAGTTCAGGACAGACCGGCACAGATACGCAGTATTTT,CASSSGQTGTDTQYF
TRBD1,TRBJ1-1,TRBV7-9,.,TGTGCCACCGTTGACAGGGACGTTGAGGGGAACACTGAAGCTTTCTTT,CATVDRDVEGNTEAFF
.,TRBJ2-6,TRBV27,.,TGTGCCAGCAGTTTTCTGGGAGCCGGGGCCAACGTCCTGACTTTC,CASSFLGAGANVLTF
TRBD1,TRBJ1-2,TRBV27,.,TGTGCCAGCAGTTCAGGACAGGCCTATGGCTACACCTTC,CASSSGQAYGYTF
.,TRBJ2-2,TRBV3-1/TRBV3-2,.,TGTGCCAGCAGCCTCCTAAACGGGGAGCTGTTTTTT,CASSLLNGELFF